These 16 T cell receptor beta chains originate from one sample sequenced in a study of blood T cell repertoires in COVID-19. Assay used: immunoSEQ multiplex PCR; TCRdb lists only in-frame clones, some missing. The data show about 110,000 clones, 84% seen once. What was sequenced was peripheral blood. Source of these receptors: a human donor in a cohort sampled during active COVID-19.

This rearrangement joins TRBV6-5 to TRBJ2-1; a possible D gene is TRBD2 (6 bases). Germline CDR1 is MNHEY and CDR2 is SVGAGI. This CDR3 has 14 amino acids. Trimming took off 7 bases at V and 10 bases at J, with 20 bases between the two ends. The CDR3, as DNA: TGTGCCAGCATCACGGGAACACGGGGGTGGGAGCAGTTCTTC. Its translation: CASITGTRGWEQFF.

CDR3 sequence reads: CASRGLAGNNEQFF. CDR3 DNA sequence: TGTGCCAGCAGGGGACTAGCGGGGAACAATGAGCAGTTCTTC. The rearrangement uses TRBV3-1 (or the pseudogene TRBV3-2) and TRBJ2-1; TRBD2 agrees at 13 bases. The CDR3 extends over 14 amino acids. J was trimmed by 5 bases and V by 6 bases; bases with no gene match: 1. Germline assignment: CDR1 LGHDT and CDR2 YNNKEL (reference sequence).

This chain connects TRBV7-2 to TRBJ2-1, with D unclear. CDR3 length: 16 residues. CDR1 is SGHTA, CDR2 FQGNSA, per germline. V gave up 1 base and J gave up 0 bases, with 10 bases separating them. CDR3 sequence (DNA): TGTGCCAGCAGCTTAGAAAGGTGGAGCTCCTACAATGAGCAGTTCTTC. It specifies CASSLERWSSYNEQFF.

This chain joins TRBV6-6 and TRBJ2-1, with D perhaps matching TRBD2 (5 bases). The CDR3 loop spans 14 amino acids. Germline CDR1 MNHNY, CDR2 SVGAGI (reference sequence). V lost 3 bases, J lost 7 bases, and 13 bases lay in between. CDR3 residues: CASSYVGENNEQFF. The CDR3 bases are TGTGCCAGCAGTTATGTCGGGGAGAATAATGAGCAGTTCTTC.

This clone showed up just once. This chain links TRBV6-2 or TRBV6-3 with TRBJ2-1, with D unclear. Germline CDR1 reads MNHEY; CDR2 reads SVGEGT. The CDR3 is made up of 15 amino acids. The germline V and J ends were trimmed by 5 bases and 2 bases, with 13 bases remaining between them. The CDR3 nucleotides read TGTGCCAGCAGTCCCCCGGGTTTCCCCTACAATGAGCAGTTCTTC. It encodes CASSPPGFPYNEQFF.

The chain couples TRBV5-4 to TRBJ1-4; tentative D call: TRBD1 (5 bases). The CDR3 has 17 amino acids. Trimming stripped 1 base from V and 8 bases from J, with 21 bases between. Germline-derived CDR1 and CDR2 are SGHNT and YYREEE (reference sequence). The CDR3 sequence is CASSLNPPGGVREKLFF. In DNA form, the CDR3 reads TGTGCCAGCAGCTTGAATCCTCCGGGGGGGGTCAGAGAAAAACTGTTTTTT.

The J gene is TRBJ2-5, the V gene TRBV7-2, with 8 bases lining up with TRBD2. The V gene end was trimmed by 2 bases and the J gene end by 4 bases; junction bases not matched to a gene: 6. CDR3 size: 15 residues. The V gene's germline CDR1 is SGHTA and CDR2 FQGNSA. CDR3 region: CASSLSSAGGETQYF. The CDR3 nucleotides read TGTGCCAGCAGCTTATCTAGCGCGGGAGGAGAGACCCAGTACTTC.

The chain has TRBV4-3 and TRBJ1-6; D call uncertain. This CDR3 has 17 residues. V was trimmed by 4 bases and J by 7 bases, leaving 20 bases between them. Germline V gene data show CDR1 as LGHNA and CDR2 as YSLEER. CDR3 loop: CASSPSSGSSSNSPLHF. The CDR3, as DNA: TGCGCCAGCAGCCCCTCCTCCGGGTCCTCTTCGAATTCACCCCTCCACTTT.

The gene calls are TRBV5-1 and TRBJ1-6, with D possibly being TRBD1 (5 bases). From germline, CDR1 is SGHRS and CDR2 YFSETQ. The CDR3 has 14 amino acids. Trimming pared 4 bases from V and 6 bases from J, leaving 11 bases between. The CDR3 region is CASSPGSANSPLHF. The CDR3 coding sequence is TGCGCCAGCAGCCCAGGGTCGGCTAATTCACCCCTCCACTTT.

A single count supports this clone. The chain recombines TRBV24-1 with TRBJ2-1; 7 positions agree with TRBD1. Germline CDR1 reads KGHDR; CDR2 reads SFDVKD. CDR3 size: 17 residues. Trimming cost V 4 bases and J 2 bases; bases outside gene matches: 10. CDR3 region: CATSDVGGPNPYNEQFF. CDR3 nucleotide sequence: TGTGCCACCAGTGACGTAGGGGGCCCCAACCCCTACAATGAGCAGTTCTTC.

The chain couples TRBV7-2 to TRBJ2-5, with D possibly matching TRBD1 (5 bases). The CDR3 is 15 residues long. Germline CDR1 is SGHTA and CDR2 is FQGNSA. Trimming cost V 3 bases and J 5 bases, with 16 bases left between them. CDR3 amino acids: CASSLWSGNMETQYF. DNA of the CDR3: TGTGCCAGCAGCTTGTGGTCAGGGAACATGGAGACCCAGTACTTC.

The CDR3 loop is CASSSGQVGYEQYV. CDR3 bases: TGTGCCAGCAGCTCCGGACAGGTGGGATACGAGCAGTACGTC. The V and J genes are TRBV5-5 and TRBJ2-7; TRBD1 aligns across 7 bases. The germline gives CDR1 SGHKS, CDR2 YYEKEE (reference sequence). Trimming cost V 3 bases and J 4 bases; bases outside gene matches: 7. The CDR3 extends over 14 amino acids.

The chain couples TRBV28 to TRBJ2-7; the match to TRBD1 covers 8 bases. V shed 6 bases and J 4 bases; nucleotides not matched to a gene: 8. The length of the CDR3 is 14 residues. Germline V gene data show CDR1 as MDHEN and CDR2 as SYDVKM. CDR3: CASSWGQALYEQYF. As DNA, the CDR3 is TGTGCCAGCAGCTGGGGACAGGCCCTGTACGAGCAGTACTTC. Variable domain in full (rest from reference TRBV28 and TRBJ2-7): DVKVTQSSRYLVKRTGEKVFLECVQDMDHENMFWYRQDPGLGLRLIYFSYDVKMKEKGDIPEGYSVSREKKERFSLILESASTNQTSMYLCASSWGQALYEQYFGPGTRLTVT.

The rearrangement links TRBV28 to TRBJ2-2, with D possibly matching TRBD1 (6 bases). This CDR3 is built from 14 residues. Germline CDR1 MDHEN, CDR2 SYDVKM. V lost 8 bases and J lost 0, with 10 bases in between. The CDR3: CASGGQTNTGELFF. The CDR3 DNA sequence: TGTGCCAGCGGCGGACAGACGAACACCGGGGAGCTGTTTTTT. Drawing the rest from reference TRBV28 and TRBJ2-2, the complete variable domain is DVKVTQSSRYLVKRTGEKVFLECVQDMDHENMFWYRQDPGLGLRLIYFSYDVKMKEKGDIPEGYSVSREKKERFSLILESASTNQTSMYLCASGGQTNTGELFFGEGSRLTVL.

The table lists this clone with a few counts. The V call is TRBV7-2, the J call TRBJ2-1; D is perhaps TRBD2 (6 bases). This CDR3 region has 15 residues. Trimming cost V 1 base and J 4 bases, with 11 bases left between them. Germline V gene sequence: CDR1 SGHTA, CDR2 FQGNSA. The CDR3 reads CASSLGSGWYNEQFF. DNA of the CDR3: TGTGCCAGCAGCTTAGGCAGCGGGTGGTACAATGAGCAGTTCTTC.

The chain has TRBV18 and TRBJ2-1; 8 nucleotides match TRBD1. The germline gives CDR1 KGHSH, CDR2 LQKENI. The V segment lost 3 bases and the J segment 8 bases; nucleotides outside the gene matches: 9. The CDR3 is 15 residues long. For the CDR3, the DNA is TGTGCCAGCTCACCCCCCCGGCAGGGGGCCTATGAGCAGTTCTTC. The encoded protein is CASSPPRQGAYEQFF. The full variable domain, with the rest looked up from reference TRBV18 and TRBJ2-1, is NAGVMQNPRHLVRRRGQEARLRCSPMKGHSHVYWYRQLPEEGLKFMVYLQKENIIDESGMPKERFSAEFPKEGPSILRIQQVVRGDSAAYFCASSPPRQGAYEQFFGPGTRLTVL.